The clone carrying this T cell receptor beta chain was observed a few times. The data stem from a study of regulatory T cells in long-lasting Graves disease. The time point is: newly diagnosed GD, antithyroid drugs for less than 3 months. After RNA was extracted from PBMCs, the TCR library was made from it. The germline V and J ends were trimmed by 7 bases and 3 bases, with 10 bases remaining between them. Germline CDR1 and CDR2: LNHDA and SQIVND (reference sequence). The CDR3 has 14 residues. Sequencing libraries for TCR beta were prepared with iRepertoire HTBI primers and Arm-PCR of CDR3 regions. TCRdb fed the multiplex PCR reads into MiXCR, producing one record per CDR3 protein. Seen here are about 530,000 distinct CDR3 sequences, roughly 16% observed once, and the top ten hold around 25%. This sample also belongs to another study, concerning T cells in Graves' hyperthyroidism and ophthalmopathy. That report adds: RT-PCR in the first round (using the HTBI primer set) targeted the TCR CDR3. Median prediction lead before ophthalmopathy onset was 6.5 to 7 months with the model.

The sequences come from peripheral blood mononuclear cells (PBMCs), collected at new diagnosis, from a patient treated with antithyroid drugs. The receptor comes from a woman aged 35-65 years with Graves disease. V usage is TRBV19 and J usage is TRBJ2-6; no clear D gene. The DNA of the CDR3 is TGTGCCAGTATATCGTGGGTTGGGGCCAACGTCCTGACTTTC. Protein product: CASISWVGANVLTF.